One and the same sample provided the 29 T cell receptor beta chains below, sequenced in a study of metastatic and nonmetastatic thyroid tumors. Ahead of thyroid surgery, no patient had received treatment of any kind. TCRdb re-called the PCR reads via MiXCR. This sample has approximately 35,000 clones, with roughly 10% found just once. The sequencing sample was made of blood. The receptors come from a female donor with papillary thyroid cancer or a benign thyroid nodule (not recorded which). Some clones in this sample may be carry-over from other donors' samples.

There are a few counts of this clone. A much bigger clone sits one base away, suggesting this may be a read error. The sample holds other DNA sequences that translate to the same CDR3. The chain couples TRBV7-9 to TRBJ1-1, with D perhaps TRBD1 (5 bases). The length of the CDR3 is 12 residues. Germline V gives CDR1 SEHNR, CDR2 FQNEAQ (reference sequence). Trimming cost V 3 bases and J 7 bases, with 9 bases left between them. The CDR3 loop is CASSFRGGEAFF. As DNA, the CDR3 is TGTGCCAGCAGCTTCCGGGGCGGTGAAGCTTTCTTT.

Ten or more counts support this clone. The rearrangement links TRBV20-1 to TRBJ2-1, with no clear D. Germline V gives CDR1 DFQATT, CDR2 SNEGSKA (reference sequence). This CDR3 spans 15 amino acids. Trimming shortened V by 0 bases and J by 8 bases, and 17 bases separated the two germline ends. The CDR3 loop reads CSARDEGNNEDEQFF. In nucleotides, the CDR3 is TGCAGTGCTAGAGATGAAGGCAACAACGAGGATGAGCAGTTCTTC.

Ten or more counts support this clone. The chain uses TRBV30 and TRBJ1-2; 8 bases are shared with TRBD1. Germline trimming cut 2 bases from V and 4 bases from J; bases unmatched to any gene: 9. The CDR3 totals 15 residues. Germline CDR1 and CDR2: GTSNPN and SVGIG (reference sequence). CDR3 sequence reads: CAWSSPGGVSYGYTF. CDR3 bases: TGTGCCTGGAGTTCCCCAGGGGGCGTAAGCTATGGCTACACCTTC. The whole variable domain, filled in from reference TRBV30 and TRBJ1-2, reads SQTIHQWPATLVQPVGSPLSLECTVEGTSNPNLYWYRQAAGRGLQLLFYSVGIGQISSEVPQNLSASRPQDRQFILSSKKLLLSDSGFYLCAWSSPGGVSYGYTFGSGTRLTVV.

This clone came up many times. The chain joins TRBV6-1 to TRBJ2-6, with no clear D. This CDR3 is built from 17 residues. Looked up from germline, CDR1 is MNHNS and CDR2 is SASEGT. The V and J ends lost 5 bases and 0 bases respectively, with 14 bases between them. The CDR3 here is CASSNGPSSSGANVLTF. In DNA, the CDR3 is TGTGCCAGCAGTAACGGACCGTCGAGCTCTGGGGCCAACGTCCTGACTTTC.

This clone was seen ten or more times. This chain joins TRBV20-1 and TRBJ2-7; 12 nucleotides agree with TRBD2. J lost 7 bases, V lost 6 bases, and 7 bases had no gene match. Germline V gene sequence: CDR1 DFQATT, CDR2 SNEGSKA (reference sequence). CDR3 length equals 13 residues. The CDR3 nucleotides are TGCAGTGCCCGGACTAGCGGGATGAGGGAGCAGTACTTC. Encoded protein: CSARTSGMREQYF.

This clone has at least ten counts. The CDR3 DNA is TGTGCCAGCAGCCGTGGGAACACTGAAGCTTTCTTT. As protein: CASSRGNTEAFF. This chain uses TRBV7-9 with TRBJ1-1; D not resolved. CDR1 and CDR2 (germline): SEHNR, FQNEAQ (reference sequence). The V and J ends lost 5 bases and 1 base respectively, with 5 bases between them. The CDR3 contains 12 residues.

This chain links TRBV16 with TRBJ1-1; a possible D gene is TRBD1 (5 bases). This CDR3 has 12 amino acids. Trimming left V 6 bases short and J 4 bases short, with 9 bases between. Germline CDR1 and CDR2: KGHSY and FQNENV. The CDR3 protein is CASSRQGTEAFF. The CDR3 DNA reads TGTGCCAGCAGTCGTCAGGGCACTGAAGCTTTCTTT.

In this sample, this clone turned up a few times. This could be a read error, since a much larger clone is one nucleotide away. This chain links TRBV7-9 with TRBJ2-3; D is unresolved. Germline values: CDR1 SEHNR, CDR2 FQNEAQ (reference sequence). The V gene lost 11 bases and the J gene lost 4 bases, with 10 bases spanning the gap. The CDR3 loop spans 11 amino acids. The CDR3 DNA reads TGTGCCGGCATCTTAGCAGATACGCAGTATTTT. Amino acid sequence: CAGILADTQYF. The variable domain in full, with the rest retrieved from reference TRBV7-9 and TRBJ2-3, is DTGVSQNPRHKITKRGQNVTFRCDPISEHNRLYWYRQTLGQGPEFLTYFQNEAQLEKSRLLSDRFSAERPKGSFSTLEIQRTEQGDSAMYLCAGILADTQYFGPGTRLTVL.

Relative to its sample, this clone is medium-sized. The CDR3 sequence: CASTPGTMNTGELFF. The DNA of the CDR3 is TGTGCCAGCACCCCGGGGACTATGAACACCGGGGAGCTGTTTTTT. The chain combines TRBV12-3 or TRBV12-4 with TRBJ2-2, with 7 nucleotides matching TRBD2. The CDR3 runs to 15 residues. The junction had 6 bases not matched to a gene; V was cut back by 7 bases and J by 1 base.

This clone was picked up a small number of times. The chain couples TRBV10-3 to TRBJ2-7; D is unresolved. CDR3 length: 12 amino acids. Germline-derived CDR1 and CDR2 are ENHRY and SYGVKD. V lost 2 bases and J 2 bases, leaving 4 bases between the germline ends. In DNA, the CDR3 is TGTGCCATCAGTGAGACAGCCTACGAGCAGTACTTC. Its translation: CAISETAYEQYF.

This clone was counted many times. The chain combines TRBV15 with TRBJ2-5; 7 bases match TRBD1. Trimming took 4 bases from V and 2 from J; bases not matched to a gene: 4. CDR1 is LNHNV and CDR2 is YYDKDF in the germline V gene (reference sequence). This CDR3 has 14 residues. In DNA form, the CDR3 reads TGTGCCACCAGCACCAGACAGGGACAAGAGACCCAGTACTTC. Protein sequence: CATSTRQGQETQYF. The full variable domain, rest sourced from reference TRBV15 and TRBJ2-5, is DAMVIQNPRYQVTQFGKPVTLSCSQTLNHNVMYWYQQKSSQAPKLLFHYYDKDFNNEADTPDNFQSRRPNTSFCFLDIRSPGLGDTAMYLCATSTRQGQETQYFGPGTRLLVL.

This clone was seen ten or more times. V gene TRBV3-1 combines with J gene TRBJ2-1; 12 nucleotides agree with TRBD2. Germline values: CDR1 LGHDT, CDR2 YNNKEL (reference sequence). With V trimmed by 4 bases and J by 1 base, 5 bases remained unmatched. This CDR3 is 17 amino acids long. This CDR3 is CASSPTSGRGSYNEQFF. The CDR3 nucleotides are TGTGCCAGCAGCCCGACTAGCGGGAGAGGGTCCTACAATGAGCAGTTCTTC.

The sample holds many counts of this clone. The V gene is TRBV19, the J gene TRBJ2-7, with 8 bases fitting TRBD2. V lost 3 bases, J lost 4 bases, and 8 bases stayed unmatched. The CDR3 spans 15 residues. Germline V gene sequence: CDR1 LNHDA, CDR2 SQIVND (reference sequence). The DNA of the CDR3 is TGTGCCAGTAGTATGACCAGCGGGAGTACTTACGAGCAGTACTTC. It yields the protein CASSMTSGSTYEQYF.

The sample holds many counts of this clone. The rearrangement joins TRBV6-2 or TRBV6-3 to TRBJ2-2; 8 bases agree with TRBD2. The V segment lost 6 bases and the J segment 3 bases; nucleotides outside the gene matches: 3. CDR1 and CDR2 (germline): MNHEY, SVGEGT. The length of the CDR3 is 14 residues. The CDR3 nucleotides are TGTGCCAGCAGGAGAGCGGGAGACACCGGGGAGCTGTTTTTT. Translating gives CASRRAGDTGELFF.

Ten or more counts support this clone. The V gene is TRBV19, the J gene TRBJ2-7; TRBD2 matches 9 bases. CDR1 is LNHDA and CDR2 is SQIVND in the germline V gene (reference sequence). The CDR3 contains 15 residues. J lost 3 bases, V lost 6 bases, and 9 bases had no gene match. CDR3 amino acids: CASSPSLAGSYEQYF. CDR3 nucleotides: TGTGCCAGTAGCCCAAGCCTAGCGGGAAGCTACGAGCAGTACTTC.

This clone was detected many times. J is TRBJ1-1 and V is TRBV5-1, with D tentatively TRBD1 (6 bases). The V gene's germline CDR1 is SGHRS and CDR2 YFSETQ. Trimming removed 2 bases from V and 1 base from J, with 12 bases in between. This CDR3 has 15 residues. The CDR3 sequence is CASSFAGAANTEAFF. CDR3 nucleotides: TGCGCCAGCAGCTTTGCGGGGGCAGCGAACACTGAAGCTTTCTTT.

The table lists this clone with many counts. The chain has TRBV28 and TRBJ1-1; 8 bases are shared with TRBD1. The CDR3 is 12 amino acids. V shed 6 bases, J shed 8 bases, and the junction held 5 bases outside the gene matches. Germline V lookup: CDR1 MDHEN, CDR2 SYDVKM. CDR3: CASRITGGEAFF. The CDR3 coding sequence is TGTGCCAGCAGAATCACAGGGGGGGAAGCTTTCTTT.

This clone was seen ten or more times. The CDR3 protein is CASSFRQGGYQETQYF. For the CDR3, the DNA is TGTGCCAGCAGTTTCCGACAGGGGGGGTACCAAGAGACCCAGTACTTC. V is TRBV12-3 or TRBV12-4 and J is TRBJ2-5; TRBD1 matches at 9 bases. The CDR3 has 16 residues. With V trimmed by 3 bases and J by 0 bases, 5 bases remained unmatched.

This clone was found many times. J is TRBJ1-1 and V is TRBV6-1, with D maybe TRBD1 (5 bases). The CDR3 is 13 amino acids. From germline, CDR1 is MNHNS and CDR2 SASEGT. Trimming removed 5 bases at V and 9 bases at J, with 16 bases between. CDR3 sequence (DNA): TGTGCCAGCAGTATGACAGACACCATTAAAGCTTTCTTT. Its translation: CASSMTDTIKAFF.

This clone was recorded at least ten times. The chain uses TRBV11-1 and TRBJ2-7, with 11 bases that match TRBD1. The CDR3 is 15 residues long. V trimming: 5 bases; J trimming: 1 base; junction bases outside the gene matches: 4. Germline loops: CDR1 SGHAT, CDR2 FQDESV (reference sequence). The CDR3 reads CASSPGTGGSYEQYF. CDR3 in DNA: TGTGCCAGCAGCCCAGGGACAGGGGGGTCCTACGAGCAGTACTTC.

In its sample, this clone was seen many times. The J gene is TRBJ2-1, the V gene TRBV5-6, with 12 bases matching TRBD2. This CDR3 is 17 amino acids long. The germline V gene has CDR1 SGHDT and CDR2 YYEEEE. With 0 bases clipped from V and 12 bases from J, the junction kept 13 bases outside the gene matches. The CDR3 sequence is CASSLALTSGSGAGQFF. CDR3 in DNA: TGTGCCAGCAGCTTGGCTTTGACTAGCGGGAGCGGAGCGGGGCAGTTCTTC.

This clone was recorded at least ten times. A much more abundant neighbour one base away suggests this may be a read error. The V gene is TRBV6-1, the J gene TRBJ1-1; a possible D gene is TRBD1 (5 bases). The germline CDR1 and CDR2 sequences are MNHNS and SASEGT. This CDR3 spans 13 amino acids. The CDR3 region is CASSLRQNTEALF. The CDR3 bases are TGTGCCAGCAGTCTAAGACAGAACACTGAAGCTCTCTTT.

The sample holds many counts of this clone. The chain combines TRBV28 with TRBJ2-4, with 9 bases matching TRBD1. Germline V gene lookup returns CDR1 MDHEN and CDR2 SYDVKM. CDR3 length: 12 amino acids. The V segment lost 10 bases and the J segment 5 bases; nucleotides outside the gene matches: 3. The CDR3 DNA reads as TGTGCCACCGGGACAGGGCAAAACATTCAGTACTTC. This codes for CATGTGQNIQYF.

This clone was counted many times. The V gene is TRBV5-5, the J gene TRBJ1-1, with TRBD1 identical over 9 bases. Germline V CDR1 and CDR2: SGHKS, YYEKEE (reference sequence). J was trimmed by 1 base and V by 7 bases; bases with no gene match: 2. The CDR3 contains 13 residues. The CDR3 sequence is CASGQGSNTEAFF. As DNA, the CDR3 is TGTGCCAGCGGACAGGGGTCGAACACTGAAGCTTTCTTT.

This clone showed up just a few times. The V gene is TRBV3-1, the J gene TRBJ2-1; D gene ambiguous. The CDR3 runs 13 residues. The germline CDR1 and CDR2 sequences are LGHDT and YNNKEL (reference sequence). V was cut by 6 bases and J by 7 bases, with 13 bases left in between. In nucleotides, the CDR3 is TGTGCCAGCAGTCAACAAGCAGGTAATGAGCAGTTCTTC. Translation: CASSQQAGNEQFF.

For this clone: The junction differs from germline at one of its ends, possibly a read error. The CDR3 coding sequence is TGTGCCAGCAGTTACGGGCAGTTTTATGGATACAACTTC. This encodes CASSYGQFYGYNF. V gene TRBV6-2 or TRBV6-3 combines with J gene TRBJ1-2; D not certain. The CDR3 has 13 amino acids. Germline CDR1 and CDR2: MNHEY and SVGEGT.

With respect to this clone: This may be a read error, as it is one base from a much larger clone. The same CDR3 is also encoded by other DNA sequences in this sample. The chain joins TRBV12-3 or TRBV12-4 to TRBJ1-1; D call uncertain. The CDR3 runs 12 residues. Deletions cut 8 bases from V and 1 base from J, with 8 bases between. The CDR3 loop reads CASRPGNTEAFF. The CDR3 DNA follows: TGTGCCAGCCGCCCGGGGAACACTGAAGCTTTCTTT.

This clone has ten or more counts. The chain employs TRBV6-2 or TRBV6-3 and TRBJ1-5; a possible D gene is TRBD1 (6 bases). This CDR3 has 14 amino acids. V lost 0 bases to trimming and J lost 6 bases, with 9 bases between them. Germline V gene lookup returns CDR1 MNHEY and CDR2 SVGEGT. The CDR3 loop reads CASSYSRGGQPQHF. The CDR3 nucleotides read TGTGCCAGCAGTTACTCCAGGGGCGGTCAGCCCCAGCATTTT.

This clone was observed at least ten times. The DNA for the CDR3 is TGTGCCAGCAGTCCCGAGGCCGGGACAAACACCTACGAGCAGTACTTC. Translating it yields CASSPEAGTNTYEQYF. V and J are TRBV6-1 and TRBJ2-7; D might be TRBD1 (6 bases). V lost 5 bases and J lost 2, with 19 bases in between. Germline CDR1 MNHNS, CDR2 SASEGT. The CDR3 is 16 amino acids.